The 15 T cell receptor beta chains below were found in one sample sequenced in a study of T cells in Graves' hyperthyroidism and ophthalmopathy. TCR beta CDR3 sequences were amplified from RNA transcripts. The TCR CDR3 was amplified in a first-round RT-PCR using the HTBI primer set. Each CDR3 protein gets one entry after TCRdb re-called the multiplex PCR reads with MiXCR. The sample includes about 560,000 distinct CDR3 sequences, over 15% of them seen just once. Sequenced sample: blood. The receptors originated from a woman younger than 35 with Graves' hyperthyroidism.

This clonotype has a count of ten or more. V usage is TRBV4-1 and J usage is TRBJ2-5; TRBD1 or TRBD2 may be the D gene (5 bases each). Trimming stripped 0 bases from V and 6 bases from J, with 14 bases between. Per germline, CDR1 MGHRA and CDR2 YSYEKL. This CDR3 has 15 residues. The CDR3 sequence: CASSQEWWQGQTQYF. The CDR3 DNA reads TGCGCCAGCAGCCAAGAATGGTGGCAGGGACAGACCCAGTACTTC.

This clonotype appeared a few times. The CDR3 spells CASSWGGDDTEAFF. The CDR3 nucleotides read TGTGCCAGCAGTTGGGGAGGGGACGACACTGAAGCTTTCTTT. The chain carries TRBV27 and TRBJ1-1; D is perhaps TRBD1 (5 bases). V lost 4 bases to trimming and J lost 3 bases, with 12 bases between them. In germline, CDR1 is MNHEY, CDR2 SMNVEV (reference sequence). CDR3 length: 14 amino acids.

This clonotype was seen a few times. CDR3 in amino acids: CASSNRGAEQYF. CDR3 bases: TGTGCCAGCAGTAACAGGGGTGCCGAGCAGTACTTC. The rearrangement joins TRBV13 to TRBJ2-7; 7 bases are shared with TRBD1. The V gene's germline CDR1 is PRHDT and CDR2 FYEKMQ (reference sequence). The length of the CDR3 is 12 residues. Trimming at V came to 6 bases and at J to 6 bases, leaving 5 bases not matched to a gene.

This clonotype has more than one count but fewer than ten. The chain couples TRBV30 to TRBJ2-7; TRBD2 agrees at 7 bases. In germline, CDR1 is GTSNPN, CDR2 SVGIG (reference sequence). The CDR3 sequence is 17 residues long. J lost 0 bases, V lost 0 bases, and 11 bases had no gene match. CDR3 sequence reads: CAWSVVVQRGNSYEQYF. CDR3 nucleotide sequence: TGTGCCTGGAGTGTAGTCGTCCAGCGGGGCAACTCCTACGAGCAGTACTTC.

This clonotype was observed at least ten times. V is TRBV7-8 and J is TRBJ2-7; TRBD1 matches at 9 bases. Germline-derived CDR1 and CDR2 are SGHVS and FQNEAQ. After removal of 4 bases from V and 3 bases from J, the junction contained 13 bases not matched to a gene. This CDR3 has 17 amino acids. The CDR3 protein is CASSYAALTGGDYEQYF. CDR3 DNA: TGTGCCAGCAGCTACGCGGCATTGACAGGGGGTGACTACGAGCAGTACTTC.

In its sample, this clonotype was seen many times. The rearrangement uses TRBV5-1 and TRBJ2-1, with 11 positions matching TRBD2. The CDR3 consists of 15 residues. The V segment lost 4 bases and the J segment 4 bases; nucleotides outside the gene matches: 4. CDR1 SGHRS and CDR2 YFSETQ come from the germline V gene. This CDR3 is CASSKLAGVYNEQFF. CDR3 DNA: TGCGCCAGCAGCAAACTAGCGGGAGTATACAATGAGCAGTTCTTC.

The gene calls are TRBV7-9 and TRBJ1-1, with D possibly matching TRBD1 (5 bases). The CDR3 has 15 residues. Germline loops: CDR1 SEHNR, CDR2 FQNEAQ (reference sequence). Trimming shortened V by 1 base and J by 0 bases, and 9 bases separated the two germline ends. In nucleotides, the CDR3 is TGTGCCAGCAGCTTAGGGGGGAACCTGAACACTGAAGCTTTCTTT. It codes for CASSLGGNLNTEAFF.

This clonotype was seen repeatedly, ten times or more. The V gene is TRBV7-2, the J gene TRBJ2-1; 7 bases fit TRBD2. The germline V gene encodes CDR1 SGHTA and CDR2 FQGNSA. The CDR3 is made up of 16 amino acids. The trim removed 5 bases at V and 1 base at J, leaving 8 bases unmatched. CDR3 nucleotide sequence: TGTGCCAGCAGCGGGAGCGGGGCATTTTCCTACAATGAGCAGTTCTTC. The encoded protein is CASSGSGAFSYNEQFF.

Comments on this clonotype: A much larger clonotype is one base distant, so this may be a read error. The rearrangement uses TRBV2 and TRBJ2-7; D call uncertain. The CDR3 runs to 15 residues. The germline V gene has CDR1 SNHLY and CDR2 FYNNEI. The CDR3 nucleotides are TGTACCAGCAGTGAAGTTGGCAGAAACTCCTACGAGCAGTACTTC. Protein: CTSSEVGRNSYEQYF.

CDR3 amino acids: CATSEARANLYNEQFF. As DNA, the CDR3 is TGTGCCACCAGTGAAGCCCGGGCCAACCTATACAATGAGCAGTTCTTC. V gene TRBV24-1 combines with J gene TRBJ2-1; no definite D call. The CDR3 is made up of 16 amino acids. The germline gives CDR1 KGHDR, CDR2 SFDVKD. V lost 4 bases and J 4 bases, leaving 16 bases between the germline ends.

This clonotype showed up just a few times. This chain connects TRBV7-2 to TRBJ1-1; 9 nucleotides line up with TRBD1. V dropped 6 bases and J dropped 0; count of bases not matched to a gene: 8. The CDR3 sequence is 16 residues long. Germline CDR1 reads SGHTA; CDR2 reads FQGNSA. The CDR3 loop is CASRRTGGVLNTEAFF. The DNA of the CDR3 is TGTGCCAGCAGGAGAACAGGGGGCGTTTTGAACACTGAAGCTTTCTTT. Full variable domain (remainder filled in from reference TRBV7-2 and TRBJ1-1): GAGVSQSPSNKVTEKGKDVELRCDPISGHTALYWYRQSLGQGLEFLIYFQGNSAPDKSGLPSDRFSAERTGGSVSTLTIQRTQQEDSAVYLCASRRTGGVLNTEAFFGQGTRLTVV.

This clonotype was seen only a few times. A much bigger clone sits one base away, suggesting this may be a read error. The V gene is TRBV11-2, the J gene TRBJ2-7; the match to TRBD2 covers 12 bases. The CDR3 runs 16 residues. From germline, CDR1 is SGHAT and CDR2 FQNNGV. DNA of the CDR3: TGTGCCAGCAGTTTCGCGACTAGCGGGGGATTATACGAGCGGTACTTC. It is translated as CASSFATSGGLYERYF. The entire variable domain, with the rest obtained from reference TRBV11-2 and TRBJ2-7, is as follows: EAGVAQSPRYKIIEKRQSVAFWCNPISGHATLYWYQQILGQGPKLLIQFQNNGVVDDSQLPKDRFSAERLKGVDSTLKIQPAKLEDSAVYLCASSFATSGGLYERYFGPGTRLTVT.

This clonotype was counted only a few times. V is TRBV9 and J is TRBJ1-1; D is undetermined. Germline V CDR1 and CDR2: SGDLS, YYNGEE. This CDR3 has 15 amino acids. V was trimmed by 1 base and J by 0 bases, leaving 10 bases between them. DNA of the CDR3: TGTGCCAGCAGCGTAATCTGGGGTATGAACACTGAAGCTTTCTTT. This gives the protein CASSVIWGMNTEAFF.

V usage is TRBV6-1 and J usage is TRBJ2-1; D is ambiguous. CDR1 is MNHNS, CDR2 SASEGT, per germline. CDR3 length equals 13 residues. V lost 0 bases and J lost 3, with 3 bases in between. The CDR3 protein is CASSEANYNEQFF. CDR3 sequence (DNA): TGTGCCAGCAGTGAAGCAAACTACAATGAGCAGTTCTTC.

The table lists this clonotype with many counts. This chain uses TRBV28 with TRBJ1-1; a weak D match, TRBD1 (5 bases). The CDR3 runs 13 residues. With 7 bases removed from V and 7 bases from J, the gap between germline ends came to 16 bases. Germline V gives CDR1 MDHEN, CDR2 SYDVKM. The CDR3 coding sequence is TGTGCCAGCACCCCCCCCGCGAGGGGTGAAGCTTTCTTT. It yields the protein CASTPPARGEAFF.